A single sample is the source of the 14 T cell receptor beta chains below, sequenced in a study of control samples from healthy donors and cancer patients. Repertoires were generated with immunoSEQ multiplex PCR, while TCRdb's copy carries only in-frame clones and drops some. The data contain 130,000 or so clones, 80% to 90% of them singletons. The sequencing sample was made of blood. These receptors were collected from a man aged 25 to 40 in good health.

The chain couples TRBV19 to TRBJ1-1; no clear D gene. This CDR3 is built from 13 residues. The germline V gene encodes CDR1 LNHDA and CDR2 SQIVND (reference sequence). V lost 5 bases to trimming and J lost 5 bases, with 12 bases between them. CDR3 protein: CASSFTEGTEAFF. The CDR3 bases are TGTGCCAGTAGTTTTACAGAAGGGACTGAAGCTTTCTTT.

The chain carries TRBV3-1 (or the pseudogene TRBV3-2) and TRBJ2-6; weak D call: TRBD2 (6 bases). The germline V gene encodes CDR1 LGHDT and CDR2 YNNKEL (reference sequence). This CDR3 contains 15 residues. V was pared by 3 bases and J by 1 base, with 7 bases between. For the CDR3, the DNA is TGTGCCAGCAGCCACGCGGGATCTGGGGCCAACGTCCTGACTTTC. This codes for CASSHAGSGANVLTF.

Concerning this clone: The sample holds other DNA sequences that translate to the same CDR3. V usage is TRBV12-3 or TRBV12-4 and J usage is TRBJ1-1; D possibly corresponds to TRBD1 (6 bases). Trimming stripped 6 bases from V and 8 bases from J, with 10 bases between. The CDR3 contains 11 residues. The CDR3 sequence is CASSLGGEAFF. The CDR3 DNA follows: TGTGCCAGCAGCCTAGGGGGGGAAGCTTTCTTT.

The rearrangement links TRBV18 to TRBJ2-6; D perhaps matches TRBD1 (6 bases). Trimming took off 4 bases at V and 12 bases at J, with 13 bases between the two ends. The CDR3 extends over 13 amino acids. Germline V gives CDR1 KGHSH, CDR2 LQKENI. The CDR3 nucleotides are TGTGCCAGCTCACTTGGGACACCTGGCGTCCTGACTTTC. Protein sequence: CASSLGTPGVLTF. The complete variable domain, with remaining parts taken from reference TRBV18 and TRBJ2-6, reads NAGVMQNPRHLVRRRGQEARLRCSPMKGHSHVYWYRQLPEEGLKFMVYLQKENIIDESGMPKERFSAEFPKEGPSILRIQQVVRGDSAAYFCASSLGTPGVLTFGAGSRLTVL.

The chain joins TRBV30 to TRBJ1-2; D not certain. The CDR3 runs 14 residues. The germline gives CDR1 GTSNPN, CDR2 SVGIG (reference sequence). Deletions cut 7 bases from V and 8 bases from J, with 23 bases between. The CDR3 DNA sequence: TGTGCCTTCGATCTTGGCCTATTAAAAAGGGGCTACACCTTC. Translating it yields CAFDLGLLKRGYTF.

V gene TRBV11-3 combines with J gene TRBJ2-5, with 13 bases aligning to TRBD2. CDR3 size: 18 residues. Germline CDR1 is SGHNT and CDR2 is YENEEA. V lost 0 bases, J lost 2 bases, and 6 bases stayed unmatched. Here the CDR3 DNA reads TGTGCCAGCAGCTTAGAGTTACTAGCGGGGGGGGAGCAAGAGACCCAGTACTTC. It translates to CASSLELLAGGEQETQYF.

This clone was recorded once. The genes are TRBV29-1 and TRBJ2-1, with D possibly being TRBD2 (6 bases). The CDR3 has 11 residues. Looked up from germline, CDR1 is SQVTM and CDR2 is ANQGSEA. V lost 4 bases, J lost 8 bases, and 9 bases lay in between. This CDR3 is CSVGRADEQFF. CDR3 DNA: TGCAGCGTTGGGAGGGCCGATGAGCAGTTCTTC.

This clone was seen more than once but under ten times. J is TRBJ1-3 and V is TRBV3-1 (or the pseudogene TRBV3-2), with TRBD1 identical over 8 bases. This CDR3 contains 17 residues. V trimming: 0 bases; J trimming: 2 bases; junction bases outside the gene matches: 6. The V gene's germline CDR1 is LGHDT and CDR2 YNNKEL (reference sequence). The CDR3: CASSQEYQGAAGNTIYF. In DNA form, the CDR3 reads TGTGCCAGCAGCCAAGAATATCAGGGGGCGGCTGGAAACACCATATATTTT.

This chain connects TRBV6-5 to TRBJ1-5; 7 bases are a match to TRBD1. CDR1 and CDR2 (germline): MNHEY, SVGAGI. The CDR3 is 15 residues long. Unmatched junction bases numbered 5, after V lost 6 bases and J lost 0 bases. This CDR3 is CASSHRGNSNQPQHF. In DNA form, the CDR3 reads TGTGCCAGCAGCCACAGGGGAAATAGCAATCAGCCCCAGCATTTT.

The chain uses TRBV4-1 and TRBJ1-1; 8 bases align to TRBD1. The germline gives CDR1 MGHRA, CDR2 YSYEKL. V gave up 4 bases and J gave up 3 bases; unmatched junction bases: 13. The CDR3 runs 17 residues. CDR3 loop: CASSPGTGRYRHTEAFF. The CDR3 DNA reads TGCGCCAGCAGCCCTGGGACAGGACGCTACCGACACACTGAAGCTTTCTTT.

The chain couples TRBV5-5 to TRBJ2-7; no definite D call. CDR1 SGHKS and CDR2 YYEKEE come from the germline V gene (reference sequence). This CDR3 has 14 residues. V lost 0 bases and J 0 bases, leaving 7 bases between the germline ends. CDR3 in amino acids: CASSLAVGSYEQYF. The CDR3 nucleotides are TGTGCCAGCAGCTTGGCCGTCGGCTCCTACGAGCAGTACTTC.

The chain is built from TRBV5-4 and TRBJ1-2; TRBD1 aligns across 7 bases. This CDR3 comprises 15 residues. The J segment lost 2 bases and the V segment lost 4 bases, leaving 8 bases of the junction unmatched. Germline-derived CDR1 and CDR2 are SGHNT and YYREEE (reference sequence). The CDR3 sequence: CASSPDRRPNYGYTF. The CDR3 region has the DNA TGTGCCAGCAGCCCGGACAGGAGGCCCAACTATGGCTACACCTTC.

The gene calls are TRBV2 and TRBJ1-5, with a possible D match to TRBD1 (6 bases). V lost 6 bases to trimming and J lost 15 bases, with 15 bases between them. CDR1 and CDR2 from the germline V gene are SNHLY and FYNNEI. This CDR3 region has 11 residues. This chain's CDR3 is CASRVLDRWHF. The CDR3 DNA reads TGTGCCAGCAGGGTCCTGGACAGATGGCATTTT.

The V gene is TRBV5-6, the J gene TRBJ2-2; D might be TRBD1 (5 bases). Trimming removed 0 bases from V and 7 bases from J, with 13 bases in between. CDR1 is SGHDT, CDR2 YYEEEE, per germline. CDR3 size: 15 residues. The CDR3 loop reads CASSLAGWGVGELFF. The CDR3 bases are TGTGCCAGCAGCTTGGCGGGCTGGGGCGTCGGGGAGCTGTTTTTT.